This TCR beta chain was recorded in a study of T cells in tumors after PD-1 blockade. As for the study in general: Either cemiplimab 350 mg every 2 weeks or pembrolizumab 200 mg every 3 weeks was given. Regarding the study as a whole: Clonal replacement, not reinvigoration, is suggested for expanded exhausted CD8+ clones after therapy.

This clone was counted a single time. The antigen remains undetermined. This CDR3 is 18 amino acids long. V lost 3 bases and J lost 0; bases outside the gene matches: 9. The germline CDR1 and CDR2 sequences are SGHTA and FQGNSA. Using immunoSEQ multiplex PCR, the repertoire was profiled, and TCRdb retains in-frame clones only, with some absent. The sample carries about 9,200 clones, roughly 69% recorded once. The source is a human donor with basal cell carcinoma. The sample here was tumor tissue, taken after anti-PD-1 treatment. The chain combines TRBV7-2 with TRBJ2-3, with 10 bases lining up with TRBD2. The CDR3 DNA sequence: TGTGCCAGCAGCTTCGTAGCGGGGGGTTTAACTAGCACAGATACGCAGTATTTT. This gives the protein CASSFVAGGLTSTDTQYF.